The 2 T cell receptor beta chains listed next were all sequenced from one sample in a study of blood T cell repertoires in COVID-19. Repertoires were generated with immunoSEQ multiplex PCR, while TCRdb's copy carries only in-frame clones and drops some. The data hold around 67,000 clones, with roughly 77% observed a single time. Sequences were obtained from peripheral blood. These receptors all stem from a human donor in a cohort sampled during active COVID-19.

This chain links TRBV5-6 with TRBJ2-7; the match to TRBD1 covers 9 bases. The V segment lost 3 bases and the J segment 5 bases; nucleotides outside the gene matches: 6. There are 14 residues in the CDR3. CDR1 and CDR2 (germline): SGHDT, YYEEEE. The CDR3 DNA is TGTGCCAGCAGCTCCTGGGACAGGGAAAACGAGCAGTACTTC. It yields the protein CASSSWDRENEQYF.

The genes are TRBV29-1 and TRBJ1-1, with TRBD1 identical over 7 bases. In germline, CDR1 is SQVTM, CDR2 ANQGSEA. J was trimmed by 1 base and V by 7 bases; bases with no gene match: 9. The CDR3 sequence is 14 residues long. CDR3 nucleotide sequence: TGCAGCGCCGGGACAGCCTACAAGAACACTGAAGCTTTCTTT. Encoded protein: CSAGTAYKNTEAFF.